This TCR beta chain is from a study of blood T cell repertoires in COVID-19. The assay was immunoSEQ multiplex PCR, and TCRdb's table has in-frame clones only and misses some. The sample lists tens of thousands of clones, approximately 94% occurring once. The sequence was obtained from a human donor in a cohort sampled during active COVID-19. The specimen sequenced was peripheral blood.

CDR3 sequence: CASSLGQGISPLHF. CDR3 nucleotides: TGTGCCAGCAGCTTAGGCCAGGGCATTTCACCCCTCCACTTT. This chain links TRBV7-9 with TRBJ1-6; D perhaps matches TRBD1 (5 bases). The CDR3 spans 14 residues. Trimming stripped 1 base from V and 9 bases from J, with 10 bases between. Germline V lookup: CDR1 SEHNR, CDR2 FQNEAQ (reference sequence). The complete variable domain, with remaining parts taken from reference TRBV7-9 and TRBJ1-6, reads DTGVSQNPRHKITKRGQNVTFRCDPISEHNRLYWYRQTLGQGPEFLTYFQNEAQLEKSRLLSDRFSAERPKGSFSTLEIQRTEQGDSAMYLCASSLGQGISPLHFGNGTRLTVT.